One and the same sample provided the 10 T cell receptor beta chains below, sequenced in a study of T cell responses to AZD1222 COVID-19 vaccine. Generated by immunoSEQ multiplex PCR, the TCRdb table keeps only in-frame clones and is missing some. The repertoire holds about 170,000 clones, with about 90% as singletons. The sequences come from peripheral blood, collected 28 days after the second dose of the MenACWY control vaccine. The origin of the receptors is an adult who received the MenACWY meningococcal vaccine as a control.

V is TRBV14 and J is TRBJ2-3; possible D gene TRBD2, 6 bases. The ends were cut back, 4 bases at V and 2 bases at J, with 13 bases in the middle. The length of the CDR3 is 15 residues. Germline V gene data show CDR1 as SGHDN and CDR2 as FVKESK. CDR3 nucleotides: TGTGCCAGCAGCCCGTTGGGACTTTACACAGATACGCAGTATTTT. Translation: CASSPLGLYTDTQYF.

The chain uses TRBV27 and TRBJ2-2, with 9 bases lining up with TRBD1. CDR1 is MNHEY, CDR2 SMNVEV, per germline (reference sequence). The CDR3 has 15 amino acids. The V and J ends lost 6 bases and 1 base, in that order; junction bases with no gene match: 3. CDR3: CASRLTGGNTGELFF. The CDR3 DNA reads TGTGCCAGCAGACTGACAGGGGGGAACACCGGGGAGCTGTTTTTT.

J is TRBJ2-2 and V is TRBV28; D call uncertain. Germline-derived CDR1 and CDR2 are MDHEN and SYDVKM. Between the trimmed V and J ends, which lost 2 bases and 3 bases, there was a span of 10 bases. CDR3 length: 15 amino acids. The DNA of the CDR3 is TGTGCCAGCAGTTTACGACCCGACCACACCGGGGAGCTGTTTTTT. Its protein product is CASSLRPDHTGELFF. The whole variable domain, remainder taken from reference TRBV28 and TRBJ2-2, is DVKVTQSSRYLVKRTGEKVFLECVQDMDHENMFWYRQDPGLGLRLIYFSYDVKMKEKGDIPEGYSVSREKKERFSLILESASTNQTSMYLCASSLRPDHTGELFFGEGSRLTVL.

The rearrangement uses TRBV6-5 and TRBJ2-7; TRBD1 agrees at 7 bases. The CDR3 totals 14 residues. V was clipped by 6 bases and J by 2 bases; unmatched bases: 7. Germline assignment: CDR1 MNHEY and CDR2 SVGAGI. CDR3 region: CASRSTGSPYEQYF. In nucleotides, the CDR3 is TGTGCCAGCAGATCGACAGGGTCACCCTACGAGCAGTACTTC.

This chain joins TRBV14 and TRBJ1-2, with no clear D. CDR1 and CDR2 from the germline V gene are SGHDN and FVKESK. This CDR3 is 14 amino acids long. Between the trimmed V and J ends, which lost 1 base and 8 bases, there was a span of 14 bases. CDR3: CASSQGSGQRGYTF. The CDR3 DNA follows: TGTGCCAGCAGCCAAGGGAGCGGGCAAAGAGGCTACACCTTC.

The chain couples TRBV11-2 to TRBJ2-3, with 8 bases aligning to TRBD2. After removal of 8 bases from V and 4 bases from J, the junction contained 8 bases not matched to a gene. The CDR3 spans 14 residues. Germline CDR1 and CDR2: SGHAT and FQNNGV. The CDR3 DNA follows: TGTGCCAGCGGGGGAAAGGGACTAGCAGATACGCAGTATTTT. Translation: CASGGKGLADTQYF.

The chain uses TRBV7-2 and TRBJ2-7, with 8 nucleotides matching TRBD2. Germline CDR1 reads SGHTA; CDR2 reads FQGNSA. J gave up 6 bases and V 5 bases, and 6 bases lay outside the gene matches. The CDR3 spans 13 residues. CDR3: CASSPGLAREQYF. The CDR3, as DNA: TGTGCCAGCAGCCCTGGACTAGCACGCGAGCAGTACTTC.

The genes are TRBV4-2 and TRBJ2-1; 9 bases match TRBD2. V shed 8 bases and J 5 bases; nucleotides not matched to a gene: 7. This CDR3 is built from 14 residues. CDR1 is LGHNA and CDR2 is YNFKEQ in the germline V gene. CDR3 DNA sequence: TGTGCCAGCCGACCGGGCGGGAGGGACAATGAGCAGTTCTTC. It codes for CASRPGGRDNEQFF.

The rearrangement links TRBV6-2 or TRBV6-3 to TRBJ2-1, with D hard to call. V was trimmed by 2 bases and J by 7 bases, leaving 12 bases between them. The length of the CDR3 is 14 residues. CDR1 MNHEY and CDR2 SVGEGT come from the germline V gene. CDR3 residues: CASSYNLSSNEQFF. The CDR3 DNA follows: TGTGCCAGCAGTTACAACTTGAGCAGTAATGAGCAGTTCTTC.

This chain joins TRBV4-1 and TRBJ2-1; D may correspond to TRBD1 or TRBD2 (5 bases each). CDR3 length equals 14 residues. The germline V gene encodes CDR1 MGHRA and CDR2 YSYEKL. Deletions cut 1 base from V and 7 bases from J, with 11 bases between. The CDR3 DNA is TGCGCCAGCAGCCAAGGGGGGTCTGGGAATGAGCAGTTCTTC. It is translated as CASSQGGSGNEQFF.